These 22 T cell receptor beta chains were sequenced from one sample in a study of Graves' ophthalmopathy and Graves' hyperthyroidism. Amplification of the TCR beta CDR3 regions used RNA transcripts (as template). A first-round RT-PCR used HTBI primers, followed by a second-round multiplex PCR. TCRdb ran MiXCR on the multiplex PCR reads and lists one entry per CDR3 protein. In the table there are hundreds of thousands of distinct CDR3 sequences, roughly 40% of which are singletons. What was sequenced was peripheral blood. Receptors originate from an adult man with Graves' ophthalmopathy.

Remarks on this clonotype: At one end the junction does not follow the germline gene, possibly because of a read error. J is TRBJ1-5 and V is TRBV24-1, with D perhaps TRBD1 (5 bases). Germline CDR1 reads KGHDR; CDR2 reads SFDVKD. The CDR3 has 15 amino acids. Written as DNA, the CDR3 is TGTGCCAGCAGTTACAGCACAGGCCACAATCAGCCCCAGCATTTT. Its translation is CASSYSTGHNQPQHF.

This clonotype showed up just a few times. V is TRBV2 and J is TRBJ2-5, with TRBD2 matching 8 bases. The V gene end was trimmed by 5 bases and the J gene end by 4 bases; junction bases not matched to a gene: 9. This CDR3 is 15 amino acids long. Germline assignment: CDR1 SNHLY and CDR2 FYNNEI. The CDR3 protein is CASSYSSRGGETQYF. DNA of the CDR3: TGTGCCAGCAGTTACTCTTCCCGGGGGGGAGAGACCCAGTACTTC. Using reference TRBV2 and TRBJ2-5 for the parts outside the CDR3, the full variable domain is EPEVTQTPSHQVTQMGQEVILRCVPISNHLYFYWYRQILGQKVEFLVSFYNNEISEKSEIFDDQFSVERPDGSNFTLKIRSTKLEDSAMYFCASSYSSRGGETQYFGPGTRLLVL.

Only a few counts were recorded for this clonotype. The chain links TRBV10-3 to TRBJ1-2; D possibly corresponds to TRBD1 (5 bases). CDR3 length equals 13 residues. Trimming left V 10 bases short and J 6 bases short, with 18 bases between. Germline V gene lookup returns CDR1 ENHRY and CDR2 SYGVKD. For the CDR3, the DNA is TGTGCCAGCAGGACCTCCGGGACGGATGGCTACACCTTC. Protein: CASRTSGTDGYTF.

J is TRBJ1-2 and V is TRBV7-9; the D gene is possibly TRBD1 (5 bases). Trimming pared 5 bases from V and 10 bases from J, leaving 14 bases between. This CDR3 comprises 12 residues. Germline loops: CDR1 SEHNR, CDR2 FQNEAQ (reference sequence). The DNA of the CDR3 is TGTGCCAGCAGCCCGTCAGGGTACGACTACACCTTC. The encoded protein is CASSPSGYDYTF.

This clonotype was detected many times. V and J are TRBV29-1 and TRBJ1-2; unclear D gene. V was cut by 3 bases and J by 0 bases, with 14 bases left in between. The CDR3 is 15 residues long. Germline V lookup: CDR1 SQVTM, CDR2 ANQGSEA. The CDR3 reads CSVDTDFRSNYGYTF. For the CDR3, the DNA is TGCAGCGTTGATACAGACTTCCGATCTAACTATGGCTACACCTTC.

This rearrangement joins TRBV20-1 to TRBJ2-6; unclear D gene. Germline V gene data show CDR1 as DFQATT and CDR2 as SNEGSKA (reference sequence). This CDR3 comprises 14 residues. V lost 1 base, J lost 0 bases, and 4 bases lay in between. As DNA, the CDR3 is TGCAGTGCTAGAGGCTCCTCTGGGGCCAACGTCCTGACTTTC. Translated: CSARGSSGANVLTF.

The rearrangement joins TRBV25-1 to TRBJ2-2; D might be TRBD2 (6 bases). The germline gives CDR1 MGHDK, CDR2 SYGVNS. The CDR3 sequence is 13 residues long. V lost 8 bases, J lost 5 bases, and 12 bases lay in between. The CDR3 spells CASVDSGTGELFF. The CDR3, as DNA: TGTGCCAGCGTTGATAGCGGTACCGGGGAGCTGTTTTTT.

In its sample, this clonotype was seen once. A read error is possible here, since a much larger clone lies one base away. The CDR3, as DNA: TGTGCCAGCTCACCACGGACTAGCGGGTTGAACACCGGGGAGCTGTTTTTT. Its translation is CASSPRTSGLNTGELFF. The J gene is TRBJ2-2, the V gene TRBV5-5, with 11 bases aligning to TRBD2. The trim removed 7 bases at V and 1 base at J, leaving 9 bases unmatched. The germline CDR1 and CDR2 sequences are SGHKS and YYEKEE (reference sequence). The CDR3 contains 17 residues.

This clonotype showed up just a few times. V usage is TRBV20-1 and J usage is TRBJ2-2; 8 nucleotides match TRBD2. The J segment lost 4 bases and the V segment lost 4 bases, leaving 5 bases of the junction unmatched. The CDR3 contains 14 residues. Germline V gene lookup returns CDR1 DFQATT and CDR2 SNEGSKA (reference sequence). The CDR3 region is CSATAGDTTGELFF. The CDR3 DNA sequence: TGCAGTGCTACAGCGGGGGATACCACCGGGGAGCTGTTTTTT.

J is TRBJ1-4 and V is TRBV5-5; D uncertain. The CDR3 runs 15 residues. V dropped 1 base and J dropped 8 bases, with 15 bases sitting between them. Germline loops: CDR1 SGHKS, CDR2 YYEKEE (reference sequence). The CDR3 is CASSLLAEDVEKLFF. Here the CDR3 DNA reads TGTGCCAGCAGCTTGTTGGCAGAGGATGTCGAAAAACTGTTTTTT.

This clonotype was recorded a few times. This chain joins TRBV10-3 and TRBJ1-2; 8 bases map to TRBD1. Germline CDR1 and CDR2: ENHRY and SYGVKD. This CDR3 is 14 amino acids long. The V segment lost 4 bases and the J segment 3 bases; nucleotides outside the gene matches: 4. The CDR3 spells CAISGPTGDYGYTF. Here the CDR3 DNA reads TGTGCCATCAGTGGCCCGACAGGGGACTATGGCTACACCTTC.

The V and J genes are TRBV7-9 and TRBJ1-4; TRBD1 agrees at 11 bases. J lost 8 bases, V lost 2 bases, and 7 bases had no gene match. Germline CDR1 and CDR2: SEHNR and FQNEAQ (reference sequence). The CDR3 is 16 residues long. For the CDR3, the DNA is TGTGCCAGCAGCTTATGGCGGACAGGGGGCCGGGAAAAACTGTTTTTT. It codes for CASSLWRTGGREKLFF.

In this sample, this clonotype turned up many times. The J gene is TRBJ2-7, the V gene TRBV7-9; 9 nucleotides agree with TRBD1. V lost 5 bases and J lost 4; bases outside the gene matches: 9. The V gene's germline CDR1 is SEHNR and CDR2 FQNEAQ (reference sequence). The CDR3 covers 15 residues. CDR3 nucleotide sequence: TGTGCCAGCAGCCCCGGGACAGGGTGGGAATACGAGCAGTACTTC. Translating gives CASSPGTGWEYEQYF. The variable domain in full, with the rest retrieved from reference TRBV7-9 and TRBJ2-7, is DTGVSQNPRHKITKRGQNVTFRCDPISEHNRLYWYRQTLGQGPEFLTYFQNEAQLEKSRLLSDRFSAERPKGSFSTLEIQRTEQGDSAMYLCASSPGTGWEYEQYFGPGTRLTVT.

Written as DNA, the CDR3 is TGTGCCAGTAGTATAGAAGGGACAGGGATGGAGACCCAGTACTTC. Translation gives CASSIEGTGMETQYF. This chain uses TRBV19 with TRBJ2-5, with 9 bases fitting TRBD1. The junction had 4 bases not matched to a gene; V was cut back by 0 bases and J by 5 bases. CDR1 and CDR2 from the germline V gene are LNHDA and SQIVND (reference sequence). The CDR3 covers 15 residues.

This clonotype was observed a few times. This chain joins TRBV20-1 and TRBJ1-1, with 7 bases fitting TRBD1. V lost 4 bases, J lost 3 bases, and 14 bases stayed unmatched. This CDR3 is 16 amino acids long. Germline CDR1 and CDR2: DFQATT and SNEGSKA (reference sequence). CDR3 loop: CSAIRTSTGTYTEAFF. For the CDR3, the DNA is TGCAGTGCTATCCGTACCTCGACAGGGACCTACACTGAAGCTTTCTTT.

This sequence joins TRBV11-2 and TRBJ2-7, with TRBD1 identical over 7 bases. CDR1 and CDR2 (germline): SGHAT, FQNNGV. J was trimmed by 3 bases and V by 8 bases; bases with no gene match: 7. The CDR3 totals 13 residues. CDR3 loop: CASSAGTVYEQYF. The CDR3 DNA is TGTGCCAGCTCCGCCGGGACAGTCTACGAGCAGTACTTC.

In this sample, this clonotype turned up many times. The gene calls are TRBV19 and TRBJ2-6, with D possibly being TRBD1 or TRBD2 (5 bases each). V lost 3 bases, J lost 0 bases, and 15 bases lay in between. The CDR3 length is 18 residues. CDR1 LNHDA and CDR2 SQIVND come from the germline V gene (reference sequence). The DNA for the CDR3 is TGTGCCAGTAGTATCCAACGGGGACGGAGCTCTGGGGCCAACGTCCTGACTTTC. It encodes CASSIQRGRSSGANVLTF.

This clonotype was detected many times. One end of the junction does not line up with germline, which may come from a read error. The V and J genes are TRBV10-3 and TRBJ1-2; D ambiguous. Germline CDR1 ENHRY, CDR2 SYGVKD. The CDR3 sequence is 13 residues long. CDR3 sequence: CASSPDVMGGYTF. For the CDR3, the DNA is TGTGCCAGCAGTCCAGATGTGATGGGAGGCTACACCTTC.

The CDR3, as DNA: TGTGCCAGCATAGACAGGGATCAGCCCCAGCATTTT. Protein: CASIDRDQPQHF. This rearrangement joins TRBV6-5 to TRBJ1-5; the match to TRBD1 covers 7 bases. This CDR3 has 12 residues. With 7 bases clipped from V and 5 bases from J, the junction kept 2 bases outside the gene matches. Per the germline V gene, CDR1 is MNHEY and CDR2 is SVGAGI.

In its sample, this clonotype was seen once. The J gene is TRBJ2-7, the V gene TRBV12-3 or TRBV12-4; 7 nucleotides agree with TRBD1. The CDR3 runs 13 residues. J was trimmed by 3 bases and V by 8 bases; bases with no gene match: 7. The CDR3 bases are TGTGCCAGCGGGAGACAGGGTGGCTACGAGCAGTACTTC. Its protein is CASGRQGGYEQYF.

This clonotype occurred many times. The V and J genes are TRBV19 and TRBJ1-5, with TRBD1 matching over 7 bases. This CDR3 is built from 15 residues. Germline-derived CDR1 and CDR2 are LNHDA and SQIVND (reference sequence). The ends lost 4 bases at V and 7 bases at J; junction bases unmatched: 10. The CDR3 DNA is TGTGCCAGTAGTACCAGACAGGGCCAGTGGCAGCCCCAGCATTTT. Protein product: CASSTRQGQWQPQHF.

This clonotype came up many times. V usage is TRBV15 and J usage is TRBJ1-1, with TRBD1 as a possible D gene (6 bases). The CDR3 extends over 16 amino acids. CDR1 is LNHNV and CDR2 is YYDKDF in the germline V gene (reference sequence). V lost 4 bases, J lost 4 bases, and 19 bases lay in between. CDR3 loop: CATSMRFRGGPTEAFF. CDR3 bases: TGTGCCACCAGCATGCGTTTCCGTGGGGGGCCCACTGAAGCTTTCTTT.